This TCR beta chain was identified in a study of T cells in Graves' hyperthyroidism and ophthalmopathy. Researchers took RNA transcripts and amplified the TCR beta CDR3 regions from them. The primer set for the first-round RT-PCR of the TCR CDR3 was HTBI. MiXCR, run by TCRdb on the multiplex PCR reads, gives a single entry per CDR3 protein. The sample includes about 560,000 distinct CDR3 sequences, 16% seen only once; the top ten take around 18%. This clonotype has a count of ten or more. Clinical symptoms, serum thyroxine, TRAb, thyroid ultrasound and orbital computed tomography informed diagnoses. Germline V gene data show CDR1 as SGHRS and CDR2 as YFSETQ. V shed 0 bases and J shed 7 bases, with 7 bases lying between them. The CDR3 is 13 amino acids.

The chain recombines TRBV5-1 with TRBJ2-2; D gene uncertain. The sequencing input was blood. This sequence was found in a woman under 30 with Graves' hyperthyroidism. This CDR3 reads CASSLDGIGELFF. The CDR3 DNA follows: TGCGCCAGCAGCTTGGATGGGATCGGGGAGCTGTTTTTT.